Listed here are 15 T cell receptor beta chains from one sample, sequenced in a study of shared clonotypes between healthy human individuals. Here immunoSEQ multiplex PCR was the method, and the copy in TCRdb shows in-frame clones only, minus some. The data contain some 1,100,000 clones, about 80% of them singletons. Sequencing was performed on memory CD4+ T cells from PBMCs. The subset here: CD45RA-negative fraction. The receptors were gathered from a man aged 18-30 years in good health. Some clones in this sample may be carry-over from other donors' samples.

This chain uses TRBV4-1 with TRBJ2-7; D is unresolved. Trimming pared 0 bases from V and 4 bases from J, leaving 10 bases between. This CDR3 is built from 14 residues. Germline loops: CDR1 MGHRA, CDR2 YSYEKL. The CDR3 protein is CASSQDRMRYEQYF. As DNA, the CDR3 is TGCGCCAGCAGCCAAGACCGCATGAGGTACGAGCAGTACTTC.

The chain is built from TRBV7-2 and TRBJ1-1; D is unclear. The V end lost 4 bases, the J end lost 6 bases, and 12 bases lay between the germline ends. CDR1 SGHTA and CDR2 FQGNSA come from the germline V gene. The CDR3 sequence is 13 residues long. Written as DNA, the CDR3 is TGTGCCAGCAGCTCGCCCTGGAAGTCTGAAGCTTTCTTT. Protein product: CASSSPWKSEAFF.

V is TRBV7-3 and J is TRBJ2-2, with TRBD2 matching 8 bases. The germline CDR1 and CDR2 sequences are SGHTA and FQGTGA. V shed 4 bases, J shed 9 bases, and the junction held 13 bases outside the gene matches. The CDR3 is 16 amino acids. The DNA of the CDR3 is TGTGCCAGCAGCTCCCAGAGTGGAGCGGGAGAAAGGGAGCTGTTTTTT. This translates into CASSSQSGAGERELFF.

In DNA, the CDR3 is TGTGCCAGCAGCTTAGCAACCGGGACAGCCACAGATACGCAGTATTTT. Its protein product is CASSLATGTATDTQYF. The J gene is TRBJ2-3, the V gene TRBV7-2; 7 bases line up with TRBD1. Per germline, CDR1 SGHTA and CDR2 FQGNSA. J was trimmed by 2 bases and V by 0 bases; bases with no gene match: 5. The CDR3 is 16 residues long.

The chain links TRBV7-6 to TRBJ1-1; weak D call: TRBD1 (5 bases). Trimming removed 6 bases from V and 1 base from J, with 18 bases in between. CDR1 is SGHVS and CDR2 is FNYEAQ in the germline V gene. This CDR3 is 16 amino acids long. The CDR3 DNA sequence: TGTGCCAGCAGAAAAAGTGGATCAGGGCCGAACACTGAAGCTTTCTTT. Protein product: CASRKSGSGPNTEAFF.

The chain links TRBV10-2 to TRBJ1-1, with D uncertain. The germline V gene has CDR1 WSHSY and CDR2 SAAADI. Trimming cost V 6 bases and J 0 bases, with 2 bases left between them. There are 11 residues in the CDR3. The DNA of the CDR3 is TGCGCCAGCAGGCTGAACACTGAAGCTTTCTTT. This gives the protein CASRLNTEAFF.

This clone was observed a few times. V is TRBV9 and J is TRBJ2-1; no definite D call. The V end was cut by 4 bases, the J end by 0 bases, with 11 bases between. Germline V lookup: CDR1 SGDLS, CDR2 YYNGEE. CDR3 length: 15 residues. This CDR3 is CASSPLVSSYNEQFF. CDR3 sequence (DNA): TGTGCCAGCAGCCCGCTGGTGAGCTCCTACAATGAGCAGTTCTTC.

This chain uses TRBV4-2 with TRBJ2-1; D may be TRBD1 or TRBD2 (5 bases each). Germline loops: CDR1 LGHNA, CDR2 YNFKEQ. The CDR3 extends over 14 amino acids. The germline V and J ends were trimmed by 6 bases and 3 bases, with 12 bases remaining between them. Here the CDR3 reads CASRGVGYYNEQFF. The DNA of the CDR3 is TGTGCCAGCAGGGGGGTAGGTTACTACAATGAGCAGTTCTTC.

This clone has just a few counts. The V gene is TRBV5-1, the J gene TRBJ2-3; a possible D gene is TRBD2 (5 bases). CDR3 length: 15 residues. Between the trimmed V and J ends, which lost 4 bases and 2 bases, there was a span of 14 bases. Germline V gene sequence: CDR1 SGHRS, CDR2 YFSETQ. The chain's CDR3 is CASSGTGISTDTQYF. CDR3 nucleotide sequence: TGCGCCAGCAGCGGAACCGGGATCTCCACAGATACGCAGTATTTT.

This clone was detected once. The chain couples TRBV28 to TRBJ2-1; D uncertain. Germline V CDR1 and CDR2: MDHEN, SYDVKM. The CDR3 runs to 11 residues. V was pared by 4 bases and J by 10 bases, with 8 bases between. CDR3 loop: CASSYVEEQFF. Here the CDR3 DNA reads TGTGCCAGCAGTTACGTGGAGGAGCAGTTCTTC.

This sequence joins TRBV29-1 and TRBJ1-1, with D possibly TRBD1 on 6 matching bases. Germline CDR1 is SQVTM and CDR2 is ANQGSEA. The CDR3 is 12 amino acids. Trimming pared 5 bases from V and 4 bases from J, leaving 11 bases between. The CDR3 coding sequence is TGCAGCGTTCAGGGGTTTGTCACTGAAGCTTTCTTT. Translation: CSVQGFVTEAFF.

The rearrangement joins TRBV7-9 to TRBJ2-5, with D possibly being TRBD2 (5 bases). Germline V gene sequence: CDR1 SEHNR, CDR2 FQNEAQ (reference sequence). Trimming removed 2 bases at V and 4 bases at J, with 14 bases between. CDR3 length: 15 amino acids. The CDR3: CASSLSRELGETQYF. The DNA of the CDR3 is TGTGCCAGCAGCTTAAGCCGGGAACTAGGAGAGACCCAGTACTTC.

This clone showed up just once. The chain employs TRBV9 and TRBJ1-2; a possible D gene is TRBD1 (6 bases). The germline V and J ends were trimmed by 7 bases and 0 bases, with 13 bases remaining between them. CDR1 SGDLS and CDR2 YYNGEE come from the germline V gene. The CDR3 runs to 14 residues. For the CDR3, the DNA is TGTGCCAGCGGAAGGGGGACATCTAACTATGGCTACACCTTC. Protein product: CASGRGTSNYGYTF.

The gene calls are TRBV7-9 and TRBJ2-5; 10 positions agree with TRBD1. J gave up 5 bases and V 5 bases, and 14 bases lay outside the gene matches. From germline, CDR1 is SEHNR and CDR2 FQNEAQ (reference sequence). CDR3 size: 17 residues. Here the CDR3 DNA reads TGTGCCAGCAGCCGAATACTTCAGACAGGGGGCACGGAGACCCAGTACTTC. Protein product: CASSRILQTGGTETQYF.

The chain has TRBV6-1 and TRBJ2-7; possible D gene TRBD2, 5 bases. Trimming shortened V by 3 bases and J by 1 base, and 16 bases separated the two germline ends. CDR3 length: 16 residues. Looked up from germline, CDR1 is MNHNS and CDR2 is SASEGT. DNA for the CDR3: TGTGCCAGCAGTGAGGGTAGCTGGGAGCCGTCCTACGAGCAGTACTTC. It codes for CASSEGSWEPSYEQYF.